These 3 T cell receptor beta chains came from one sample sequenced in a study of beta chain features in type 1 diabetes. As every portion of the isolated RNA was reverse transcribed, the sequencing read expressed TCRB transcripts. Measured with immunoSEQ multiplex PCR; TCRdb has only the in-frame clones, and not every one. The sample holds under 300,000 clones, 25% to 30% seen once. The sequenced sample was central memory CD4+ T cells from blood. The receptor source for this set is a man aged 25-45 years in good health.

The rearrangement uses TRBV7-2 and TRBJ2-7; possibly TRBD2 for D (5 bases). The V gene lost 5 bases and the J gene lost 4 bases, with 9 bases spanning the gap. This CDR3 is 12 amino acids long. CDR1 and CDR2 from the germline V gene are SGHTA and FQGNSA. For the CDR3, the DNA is TGTGCCAGCAGCCTACTAGGGTACGAGCAGTACTTC. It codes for CASSLLGYEQYF.

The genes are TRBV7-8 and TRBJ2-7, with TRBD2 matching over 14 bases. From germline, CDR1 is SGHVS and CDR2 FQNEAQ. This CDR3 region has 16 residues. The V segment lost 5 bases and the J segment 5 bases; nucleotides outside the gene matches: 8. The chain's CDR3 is CASSARLAGGQDEQYF. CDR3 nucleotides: TGTGCCAGCAGCGCAAGACTAGCGGGGGGGCAGGACGAGCAGTACTTC. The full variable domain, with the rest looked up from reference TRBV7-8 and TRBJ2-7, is GAGVSQSPRYKVAKRGQDVALRCDPISGHVSLFWYQQALGQGPEFLTYFQNEAQLDKSGLPSDRFFAERPEGSVSTLKIQRTQQEDSAVYLCASSARLAGGQDEQYFGPGTRLTVT.

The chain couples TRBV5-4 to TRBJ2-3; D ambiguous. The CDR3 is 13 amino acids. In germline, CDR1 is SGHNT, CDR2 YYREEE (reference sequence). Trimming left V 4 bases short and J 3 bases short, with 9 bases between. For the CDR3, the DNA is TGTGCCAGCAGCCCGGCAGGTACAGATACGCAGTATTTT. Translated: CASSPAGTDTQYF.